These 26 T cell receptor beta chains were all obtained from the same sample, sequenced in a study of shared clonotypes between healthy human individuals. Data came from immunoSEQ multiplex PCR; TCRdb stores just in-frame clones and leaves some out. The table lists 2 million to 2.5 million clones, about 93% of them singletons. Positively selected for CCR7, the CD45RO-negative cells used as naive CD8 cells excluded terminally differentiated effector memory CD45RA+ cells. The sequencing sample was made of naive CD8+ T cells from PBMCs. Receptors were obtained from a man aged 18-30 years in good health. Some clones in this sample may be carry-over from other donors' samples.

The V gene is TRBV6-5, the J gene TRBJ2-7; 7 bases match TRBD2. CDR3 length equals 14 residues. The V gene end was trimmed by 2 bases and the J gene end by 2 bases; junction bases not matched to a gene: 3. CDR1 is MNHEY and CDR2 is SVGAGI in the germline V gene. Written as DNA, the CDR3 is TGTGCCAGCAGTTACAGGGAGGGTACCTACGAGCAGTACTTC. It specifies CASSYREGTYEQYF.

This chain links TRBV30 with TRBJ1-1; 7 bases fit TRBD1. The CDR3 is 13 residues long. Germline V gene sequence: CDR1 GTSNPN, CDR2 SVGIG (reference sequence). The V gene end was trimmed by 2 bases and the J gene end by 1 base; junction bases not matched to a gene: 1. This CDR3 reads CAWSSGGNTEAFF. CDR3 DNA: TGTGCCTGGAGTTCAGGGGGGAACACTGAAGCTTTCTTT.

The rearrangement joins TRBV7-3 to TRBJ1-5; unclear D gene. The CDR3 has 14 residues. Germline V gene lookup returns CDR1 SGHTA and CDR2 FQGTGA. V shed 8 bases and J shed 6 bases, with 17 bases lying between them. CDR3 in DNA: TGTGCCAGCCTCGGCCCCCTAGGAAGTCAGCCCCAGCATTTT. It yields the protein CASLGPLGSQPQHF. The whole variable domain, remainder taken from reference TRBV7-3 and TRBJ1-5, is GAGVSQTPSNKVTEKGKYVELRCDPISGHTALYWYRQSLGQGPEFLIYFQGTGAADDSGLPNDRFFAVRPEGSVSTLKIQRTERGDSAVYLCASLGPLGSQPQHFGDGTRLSIL.

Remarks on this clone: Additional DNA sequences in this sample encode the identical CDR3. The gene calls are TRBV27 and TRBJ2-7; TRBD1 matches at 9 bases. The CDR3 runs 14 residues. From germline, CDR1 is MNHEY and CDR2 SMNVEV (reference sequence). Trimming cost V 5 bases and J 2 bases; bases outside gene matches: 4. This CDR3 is CASSPRTGAYEQYF. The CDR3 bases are TGTGCCAGCAGTCCTCGGACAGGGGCCTACGAGCAGTACTTC.

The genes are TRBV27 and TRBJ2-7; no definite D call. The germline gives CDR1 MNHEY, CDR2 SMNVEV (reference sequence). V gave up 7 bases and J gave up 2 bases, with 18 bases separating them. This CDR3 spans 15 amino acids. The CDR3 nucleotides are TGTGCCAGCACGACAACCGCTGGCATTACCTACGAGCAGTACTTC. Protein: CASTTTAGITYEQYF.

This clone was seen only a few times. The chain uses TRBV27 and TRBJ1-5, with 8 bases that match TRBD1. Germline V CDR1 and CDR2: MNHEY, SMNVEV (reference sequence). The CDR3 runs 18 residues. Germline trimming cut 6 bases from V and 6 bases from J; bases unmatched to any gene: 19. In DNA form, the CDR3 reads TGTGCCAGCAGATCCGGGACAGGCTCCCCCTACGGCGGTCAGCCCCAGCATTTT. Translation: CASRSGTGSPYGGQPQHF.

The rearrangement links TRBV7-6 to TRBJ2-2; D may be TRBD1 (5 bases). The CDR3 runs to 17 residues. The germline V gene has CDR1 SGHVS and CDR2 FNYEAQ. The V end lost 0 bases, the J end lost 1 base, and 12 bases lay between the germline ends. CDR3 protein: CASSLAIPGMNTGELFF. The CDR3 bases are TGTGCCAGCAGCTTAGCGATTCCAGGGATGAACACCGGGGAGCTGTTTTTT.

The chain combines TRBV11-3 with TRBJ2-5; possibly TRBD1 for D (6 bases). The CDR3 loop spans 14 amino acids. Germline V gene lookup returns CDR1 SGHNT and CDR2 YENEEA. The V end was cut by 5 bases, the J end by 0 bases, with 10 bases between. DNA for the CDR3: TGTGCCAGCAGCCCGACAGGTCACCAAGAGACCCAGTACTTC. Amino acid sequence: CASSPTGHQETQYF. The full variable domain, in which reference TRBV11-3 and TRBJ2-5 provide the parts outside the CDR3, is EAGVVQSPRYKIIEKKQPVAFWCNPISGHNTLYWYLQNLGQGPELLIRYENEEAVDDSQLPKDRFSAERLKGVDSTLKIQPAELGDSAVYLCASSPTGHQETQYFGPGTRLLVL.

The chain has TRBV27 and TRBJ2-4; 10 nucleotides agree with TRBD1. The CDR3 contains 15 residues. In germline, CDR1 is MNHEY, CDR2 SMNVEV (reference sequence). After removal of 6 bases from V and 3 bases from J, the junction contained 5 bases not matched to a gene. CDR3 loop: CASRRTGGVKNIQYF. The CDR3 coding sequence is TGTGCCAGCAGGCGGACAGGGGGGGTCAAAAACATTCAGTACTTC.

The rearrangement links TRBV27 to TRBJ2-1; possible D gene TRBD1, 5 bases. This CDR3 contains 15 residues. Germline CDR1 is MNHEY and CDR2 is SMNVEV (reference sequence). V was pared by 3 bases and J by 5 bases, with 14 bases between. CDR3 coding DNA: TGTGCCAGCAGTTTTCAACAGGTGGCCCACAATGAGCAGTTCTTC. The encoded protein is CASSFQQVAHNEQFF.

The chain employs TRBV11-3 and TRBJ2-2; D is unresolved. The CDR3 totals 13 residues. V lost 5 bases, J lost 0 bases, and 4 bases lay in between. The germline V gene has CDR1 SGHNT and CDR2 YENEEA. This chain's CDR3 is CASSQTNTGELFF. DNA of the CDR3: TGTGCCAGCAGCCAAACGAACACCGGGGAGCTGTTTTTT.

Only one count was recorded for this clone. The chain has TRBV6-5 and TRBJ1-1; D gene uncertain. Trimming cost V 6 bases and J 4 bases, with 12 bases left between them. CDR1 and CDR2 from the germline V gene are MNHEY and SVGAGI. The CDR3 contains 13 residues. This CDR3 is CASRPAGSTEAFF. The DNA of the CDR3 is TGTGCCAGCAGACCCGCGGGGAGCACTGAAGCTTTCTTT.

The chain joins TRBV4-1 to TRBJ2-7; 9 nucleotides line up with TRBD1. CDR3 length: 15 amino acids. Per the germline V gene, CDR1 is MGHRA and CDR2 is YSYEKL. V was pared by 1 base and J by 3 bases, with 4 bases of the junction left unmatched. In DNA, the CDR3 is TGCGCCAGCAGCCAAGTGGACAGGGGAGTCTACGAGCAGTACTTC. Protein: CASSQVDRGVYEQYF.

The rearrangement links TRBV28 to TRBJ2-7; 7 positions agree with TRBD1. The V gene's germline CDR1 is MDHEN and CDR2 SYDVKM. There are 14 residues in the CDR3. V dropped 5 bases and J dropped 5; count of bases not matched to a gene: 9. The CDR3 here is CASSLPGTEDEQYF. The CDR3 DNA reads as TGTGCCAGCAGTCTCCCTGGGACAGAGGACGAGCAGTACTTC.

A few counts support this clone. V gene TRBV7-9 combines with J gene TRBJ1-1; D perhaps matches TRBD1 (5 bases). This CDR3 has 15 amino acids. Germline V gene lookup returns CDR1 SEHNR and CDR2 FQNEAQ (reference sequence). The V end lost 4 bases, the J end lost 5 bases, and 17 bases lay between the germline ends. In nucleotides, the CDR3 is TGTGCCAGCAGCTCTCCTGTAGGGGCTGATACTGAAGCTTTCTTT. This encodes CASSSPVGADTEAFF.

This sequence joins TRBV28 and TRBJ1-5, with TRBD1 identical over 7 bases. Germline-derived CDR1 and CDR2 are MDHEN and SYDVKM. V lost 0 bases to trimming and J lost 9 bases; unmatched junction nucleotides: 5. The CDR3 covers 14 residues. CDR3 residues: CASSLWQGGWPQHF. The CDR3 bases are TGTGCCAGCAGTTTATGGCAGGGGGGATGGCCCCAGCATTTT.

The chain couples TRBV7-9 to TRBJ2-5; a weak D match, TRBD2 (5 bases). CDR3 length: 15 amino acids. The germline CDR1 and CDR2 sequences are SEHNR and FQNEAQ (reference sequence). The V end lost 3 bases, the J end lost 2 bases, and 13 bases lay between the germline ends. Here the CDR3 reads CASSLSGLPQETQYF. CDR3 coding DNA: TGTGCCAGCAGCTTGAGCGGATTACCGCAAGAGACCCAGTACTTC. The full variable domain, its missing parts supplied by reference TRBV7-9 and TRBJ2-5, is DTGVSQNPRHKITKRGQNVTFRCDPISEHNRLYWYRQTLGQGPEFLTYFQNEAQLEKSRLLSDRFSAERPKGSFSTLEIQRTEQGDSAMYLCASSLSGLPQETQYFGPGTRLLVL.

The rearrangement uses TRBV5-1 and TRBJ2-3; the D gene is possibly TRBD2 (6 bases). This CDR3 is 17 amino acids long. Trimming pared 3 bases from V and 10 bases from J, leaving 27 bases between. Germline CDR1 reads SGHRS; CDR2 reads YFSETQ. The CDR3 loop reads CASSWNSPTTRGGAQYF. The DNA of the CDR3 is TGCGCCAGCAGCTGGAACTCGCCGACCACCCGGGGAGGTGCGCAGTATTTT.

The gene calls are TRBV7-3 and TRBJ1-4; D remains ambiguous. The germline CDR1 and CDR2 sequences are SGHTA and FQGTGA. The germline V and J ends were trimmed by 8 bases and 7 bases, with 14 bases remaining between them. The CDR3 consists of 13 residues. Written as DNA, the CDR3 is TGTGCCAGCCCCCTGAAGACAATTGAAAAACTGTTTTTT. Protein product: CASPLKTIEKLFF.

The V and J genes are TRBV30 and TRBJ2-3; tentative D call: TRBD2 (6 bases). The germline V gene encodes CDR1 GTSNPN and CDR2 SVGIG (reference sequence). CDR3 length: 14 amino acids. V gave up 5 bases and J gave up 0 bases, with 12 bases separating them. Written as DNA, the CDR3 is TGTGCCTGGGCGGGGACCGGGAGCACAGATACGCAGTATTTT. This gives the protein CAWAGTGSTDTQYF.

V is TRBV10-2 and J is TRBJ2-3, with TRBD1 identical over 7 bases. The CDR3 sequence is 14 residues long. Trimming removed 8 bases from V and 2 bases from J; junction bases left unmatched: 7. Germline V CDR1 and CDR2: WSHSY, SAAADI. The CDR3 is CASSGQVATDTQYF. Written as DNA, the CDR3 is TGCGCCAGCTCCGGACAGGTAGCCACAGATACGCAGTATTTT.

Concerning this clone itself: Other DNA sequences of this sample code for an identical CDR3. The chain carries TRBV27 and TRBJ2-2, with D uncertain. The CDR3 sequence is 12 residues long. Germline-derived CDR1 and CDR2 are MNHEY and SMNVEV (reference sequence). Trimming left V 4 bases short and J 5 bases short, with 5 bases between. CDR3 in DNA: TGTGCCAGCAGTTACTATACCGGGGAGCTGTTTTTT. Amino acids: CASSYYTGELFF.

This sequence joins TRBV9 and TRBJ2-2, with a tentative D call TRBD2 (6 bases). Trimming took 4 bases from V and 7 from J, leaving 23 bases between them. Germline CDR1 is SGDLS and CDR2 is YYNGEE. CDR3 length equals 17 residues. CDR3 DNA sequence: TGTGCCAGCAGCTCCTCGTTAGGGACTCTATTGGGCGGGGAGCTGTTTTTT. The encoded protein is CASSSSLGTLLGGELFF.

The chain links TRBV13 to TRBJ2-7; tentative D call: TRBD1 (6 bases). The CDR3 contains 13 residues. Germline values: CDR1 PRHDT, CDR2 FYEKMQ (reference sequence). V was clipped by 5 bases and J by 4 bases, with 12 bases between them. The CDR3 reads CASSTRTVYEQYF. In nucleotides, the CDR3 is TGTGCCAGCAGCACGAGGACAGTATACGAGCAGTACTTC.

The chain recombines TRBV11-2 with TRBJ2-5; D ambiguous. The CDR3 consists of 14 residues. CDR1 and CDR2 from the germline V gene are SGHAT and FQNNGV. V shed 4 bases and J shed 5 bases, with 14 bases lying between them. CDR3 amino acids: CASSWFVVGETQYF. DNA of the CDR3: TGTGCCAGCAGCTGGTTTGTGGTTGGGGAGACCCAGTACTTC.

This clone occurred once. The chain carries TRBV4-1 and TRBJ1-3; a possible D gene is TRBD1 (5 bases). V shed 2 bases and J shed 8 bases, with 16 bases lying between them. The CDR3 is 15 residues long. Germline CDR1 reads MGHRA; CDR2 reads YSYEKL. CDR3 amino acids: CASSQLDTTGDTIYF. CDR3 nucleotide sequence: TGCGCCAGCAGCCAACTGGACACGACCGGGGACACCATATATTTT.